This T cell receptor (beta chain) was captured in a study of shared T cell receptors in the human thymus. Assay: immunoSEQ multiplex PCR; the TCRdb copy retains only in-frame clones and omits some. The data contain 700,000 to 750,000 clones, approximately 83% of them singletons. These data were also filed under a second study, of human thymus T cells.

Sequencing input: thymocytes. The receptor's source is a girl under three years old with a congenital heart defect.

As DNA, the CDR3 is TGTGCCAGTCAACACCCAACTAACTATGGCTACACCTTC. The encoded protein is CASQHPTNYGYTF. The V gene is TRBV6-6, the J gene TRBJ1-2; D not certain. Per the germline V gene, CDR1 is MNHNY and CDR2 is SVGAGI (reference sequence). V shed 9 bases and J shed 0 bases, with 11 bases lying between them. CDR3 length equals 13 residues.